The subject of this entry is one TCR beta chain. Per the study methods: Using reference gene primer amplification, nucleated cell counts were estimated. Data came from immunoSEQ multiplex PCR; TCRdb stores just in-frame clones and leaves some out. V and J calls and clone size are copied from that table; D and trimming were computed from the DNA. This table has approximately 220,000 clones, 65% to 90% appearing once. This entry is derived from a study of blood T cell repertoires in COVID-19. Study-wide context: Samples of COVID-19 (acute and convalescent) were obtained from the United States, Italy and Spain. PBMCs, B-cell-depleted T cells, or T cells provided the cDNA or gDNA that made up the material.

This CDR3 is 15 amino acids long. V shed 4 bases, J shed 7 bases, and the junction held 6 bases outside the gene matches. The germline gives CDR1 SGHDN, CDR2 FVKESK. The rearrangement joins TRBV14 to TRBJ1-6; 8 nucleotides agree with TRBD1. The sample comprised PBMCs or T cells enriched from blood (not recorded which). The TCR was taken from a woman in her twenties or thirties who had been exposed to COVID-19. Here the CDR3 DNA reads TGTGCCAGCAGCCGGACAGGGTTATACAATTCACCCCTCCACTTT. It specifies CASSRTGLYNSPLHF.